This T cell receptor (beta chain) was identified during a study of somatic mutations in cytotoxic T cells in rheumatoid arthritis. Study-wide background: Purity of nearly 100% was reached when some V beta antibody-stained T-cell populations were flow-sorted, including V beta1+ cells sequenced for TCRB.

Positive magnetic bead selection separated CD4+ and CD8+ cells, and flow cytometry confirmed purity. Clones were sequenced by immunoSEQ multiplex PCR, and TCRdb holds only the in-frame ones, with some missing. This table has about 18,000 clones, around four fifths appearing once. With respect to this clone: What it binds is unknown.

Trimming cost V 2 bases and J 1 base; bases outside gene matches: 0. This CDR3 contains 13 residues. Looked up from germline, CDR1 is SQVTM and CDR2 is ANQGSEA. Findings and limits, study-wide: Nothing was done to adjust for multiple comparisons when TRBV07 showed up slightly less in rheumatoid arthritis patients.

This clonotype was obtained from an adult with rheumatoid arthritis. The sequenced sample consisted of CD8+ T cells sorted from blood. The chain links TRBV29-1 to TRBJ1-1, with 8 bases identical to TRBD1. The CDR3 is CSVETGGNTEAFF. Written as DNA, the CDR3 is TGCAGCGTTGAAACAGGGGGGAACACTGAAGCTTTCTTT.